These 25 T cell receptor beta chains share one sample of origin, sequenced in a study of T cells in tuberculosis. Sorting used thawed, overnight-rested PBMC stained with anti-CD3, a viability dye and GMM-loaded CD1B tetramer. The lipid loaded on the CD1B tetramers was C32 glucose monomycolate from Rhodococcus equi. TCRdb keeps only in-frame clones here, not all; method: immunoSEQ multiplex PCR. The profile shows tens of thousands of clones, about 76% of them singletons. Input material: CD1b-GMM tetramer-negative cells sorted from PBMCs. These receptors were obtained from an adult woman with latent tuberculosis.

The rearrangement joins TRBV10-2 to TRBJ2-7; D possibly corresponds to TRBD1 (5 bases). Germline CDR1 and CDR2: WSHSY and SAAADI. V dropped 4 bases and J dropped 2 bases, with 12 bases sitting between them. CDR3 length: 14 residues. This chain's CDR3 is CASSVRWGPYEQYF. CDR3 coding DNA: TGCGCCAGCAGTGTTAGATGGGGCCCCTACGAGCAGTACTTC.

DNA of the CDR3: TGTGCCAGCAGTGAAGTGGCAGGGGGATTCTACGAGCAGTACTTC. Residues: CASSEVAGGFYEQYF. J is TRBJ2-7 and V is TRBV6-1, with 7 bases fitting TRBD1. CDR3 length: 15 amino acids. Germline V gene sequence: CDR1 MNHNS, CDR2 SASEGT. Trimming at V came to 1 base and at J to 3 bases, leaving 6 bases not matched to a gene.

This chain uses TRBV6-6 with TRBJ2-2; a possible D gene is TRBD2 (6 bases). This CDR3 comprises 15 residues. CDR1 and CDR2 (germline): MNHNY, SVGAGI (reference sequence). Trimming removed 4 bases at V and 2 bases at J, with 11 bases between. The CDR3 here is CASSSGGLNTGELFF. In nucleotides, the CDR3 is TGTGCCAGCAGTTCCGGGGGACTTAACACCGGGGAGCTGTTTTTT.

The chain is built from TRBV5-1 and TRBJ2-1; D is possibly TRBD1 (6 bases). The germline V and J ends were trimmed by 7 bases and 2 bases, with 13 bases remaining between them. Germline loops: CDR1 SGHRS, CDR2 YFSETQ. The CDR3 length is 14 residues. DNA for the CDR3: TGCGCCAGCCATCCAGGGGCCCCCTACAATGAGCAGTTCTTC. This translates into CASHPGAPYNEQFF.

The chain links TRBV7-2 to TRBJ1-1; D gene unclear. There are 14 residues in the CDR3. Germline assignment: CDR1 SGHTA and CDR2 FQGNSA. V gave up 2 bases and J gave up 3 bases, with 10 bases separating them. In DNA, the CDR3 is TGTGCCAGCAGCTTAATGGGGAGGGACACTGAAGCTTTCTTT. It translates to CASSLMGRDTEAFF.

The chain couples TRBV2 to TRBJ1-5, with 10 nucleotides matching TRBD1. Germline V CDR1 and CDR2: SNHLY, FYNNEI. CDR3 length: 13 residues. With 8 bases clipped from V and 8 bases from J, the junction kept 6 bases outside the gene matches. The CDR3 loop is CASGRDRGEPQHF. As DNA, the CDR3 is TGTGCCAGCGGCCGGGACAGGGGTGAGCCCCAGCATTTT.

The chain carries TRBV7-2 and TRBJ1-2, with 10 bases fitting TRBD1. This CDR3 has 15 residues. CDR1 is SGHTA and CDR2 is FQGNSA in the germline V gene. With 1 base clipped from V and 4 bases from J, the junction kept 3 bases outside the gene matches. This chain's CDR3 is CASSLGTGGFYGYTF. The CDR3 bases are TGTGCCAGCAGCTTAGGGACAGGGGGTTTCTATGGCTACACCTTC.

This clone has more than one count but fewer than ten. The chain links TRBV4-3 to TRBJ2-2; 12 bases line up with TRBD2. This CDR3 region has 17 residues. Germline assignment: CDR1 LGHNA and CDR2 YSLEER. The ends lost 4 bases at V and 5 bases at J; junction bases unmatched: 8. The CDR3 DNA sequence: TGCGCCAGCAGCCGGATACTAGCGGGGGGTGATACCGGGGAGCTGTTTTTT. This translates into CASSRILAGGDTGELFF.

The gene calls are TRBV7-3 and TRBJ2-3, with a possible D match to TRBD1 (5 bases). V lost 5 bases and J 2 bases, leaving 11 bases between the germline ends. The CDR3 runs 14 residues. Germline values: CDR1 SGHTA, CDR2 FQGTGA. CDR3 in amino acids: CASSRTGYTDTQYF. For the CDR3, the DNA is TGTGCCAGCAGCCGTACAGGTTACACAGATACGCAGTATTTT. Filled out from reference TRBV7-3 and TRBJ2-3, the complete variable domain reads GAGVSQTPSNKVTEKGKYVELRCDPISGHTALYWYRQSLGQGPEFLIYFQGTGAADDSGLPNDRFFAVRPEGSVSTLKIQRTERGDSAVYLCASSRTGYTDTQYFGPGTRLTVL.

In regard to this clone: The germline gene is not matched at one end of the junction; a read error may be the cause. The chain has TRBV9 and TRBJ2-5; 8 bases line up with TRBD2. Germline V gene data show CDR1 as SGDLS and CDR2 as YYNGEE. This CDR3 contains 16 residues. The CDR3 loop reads CASGVLAGGRGETQYF. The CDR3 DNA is TGTGCCAGCGGCGTACTCGCGGGAGGTCGTGGGGAGACCCAGTACTTC.

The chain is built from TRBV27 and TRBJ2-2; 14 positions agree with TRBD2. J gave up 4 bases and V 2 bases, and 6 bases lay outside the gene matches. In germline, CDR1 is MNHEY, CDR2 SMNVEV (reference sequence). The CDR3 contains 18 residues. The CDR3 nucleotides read TGTGCCAGCAGTTTAATGGGACTAGCGGGAGCGAGCACCGGGGAGCTGTTTTTT. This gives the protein CASSLMGLAGASTGELFF.

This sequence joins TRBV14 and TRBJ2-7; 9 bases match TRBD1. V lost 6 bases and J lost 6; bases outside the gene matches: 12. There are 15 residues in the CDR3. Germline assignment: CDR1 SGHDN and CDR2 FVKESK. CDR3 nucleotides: TGTGCCAGCAGACCTTCAAGGGGACAGGGAGTCGAGCAGTACTTC. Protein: CASRPSRGQGVEQYF.

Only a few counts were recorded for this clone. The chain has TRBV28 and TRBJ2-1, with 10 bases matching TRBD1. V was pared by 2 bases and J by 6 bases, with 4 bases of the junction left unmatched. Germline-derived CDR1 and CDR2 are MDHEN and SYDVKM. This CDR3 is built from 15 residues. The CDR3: CASSLDRGQSNEQFF. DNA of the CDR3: TGTGCCAGCAGTTTAGACAGGGGGCAAAGCAATGAGCAGTTCTTC.

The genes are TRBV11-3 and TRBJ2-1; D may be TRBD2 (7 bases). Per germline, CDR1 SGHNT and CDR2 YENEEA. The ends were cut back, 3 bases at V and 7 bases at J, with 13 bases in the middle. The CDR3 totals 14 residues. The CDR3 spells CASSLGGGGNEQFF. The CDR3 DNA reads TGTGCCAGCAGCTTGGGGGGAGGGGGGAATGAGCAGTTCTTC.

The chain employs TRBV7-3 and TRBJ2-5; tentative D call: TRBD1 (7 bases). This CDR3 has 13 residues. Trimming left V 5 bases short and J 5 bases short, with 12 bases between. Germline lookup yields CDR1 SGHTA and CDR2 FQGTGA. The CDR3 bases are TGTGCCAGCAGCCCGTCAGGGGGGGAGACCCAGTACTTC. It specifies CASSPSGGETQYF.

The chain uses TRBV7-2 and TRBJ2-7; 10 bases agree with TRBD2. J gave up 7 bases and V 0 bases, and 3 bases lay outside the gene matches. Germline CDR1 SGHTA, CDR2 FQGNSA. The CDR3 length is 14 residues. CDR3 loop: CASSLASGRSEQYF. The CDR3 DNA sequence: TGTGCCAGCAGCTTAGCTAGCGGGAGGAGTGAGCAGTACTTC.

CDR3 amino acids: CASRSSGGGAGELFF. CDR3 coding DNA: TGCGCCAGCAGATCGAGCGGGGGAGGGGCCGGGGAGCTGTTTTTT. The chain employs TRBV4-3 and TRBJ2-2; 8 nucleotides agree with TRBD2. This CDR3 is 15 amino acids long. The ends lost 6 bases at V and 6 bases at J; junction bases unmatched: 9. Looked up from germline, CDR1 is LGHNA and CDR2 is YSLEER.

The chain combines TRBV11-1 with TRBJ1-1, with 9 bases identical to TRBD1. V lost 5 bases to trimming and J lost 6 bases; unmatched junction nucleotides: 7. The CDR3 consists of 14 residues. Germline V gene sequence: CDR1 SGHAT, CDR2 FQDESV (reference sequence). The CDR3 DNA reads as TGTGCCAGCAGCGACCGGGACAGGGAACCTGAAGCTTTCTTT. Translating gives CASSDRDREPEAFF.

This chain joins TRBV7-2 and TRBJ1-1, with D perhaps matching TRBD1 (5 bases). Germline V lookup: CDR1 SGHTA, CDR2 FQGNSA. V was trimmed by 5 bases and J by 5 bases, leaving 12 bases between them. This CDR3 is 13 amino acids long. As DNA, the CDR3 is TGTGCCAGCAGCCCCCTTCGGGGGACTGAAGCTTTCTTT. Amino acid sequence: CASSPLRGTEAFF.

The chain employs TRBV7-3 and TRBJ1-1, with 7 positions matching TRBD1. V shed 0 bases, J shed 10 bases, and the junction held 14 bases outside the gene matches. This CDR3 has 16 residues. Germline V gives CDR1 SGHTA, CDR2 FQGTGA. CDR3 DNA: TGTGCCAGCAGCTTAACGGCCGGACAGGCCAAAGGAGGAGCTTTCTTT. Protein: CASSLTAGQAKGGAFF.

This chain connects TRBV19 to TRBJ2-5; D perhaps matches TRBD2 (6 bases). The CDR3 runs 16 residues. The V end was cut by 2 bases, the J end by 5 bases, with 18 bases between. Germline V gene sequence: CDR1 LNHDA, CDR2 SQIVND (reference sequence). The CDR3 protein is CASSITWAGHRETQYF. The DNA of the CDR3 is TGTGCCAGTAGTATAACCTGGGCGGGGCACCGCGAGACCCAGTACTTC. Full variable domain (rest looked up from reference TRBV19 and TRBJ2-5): DGGITQSPKYLFRKEGQNVTLSCEQNLNHDAMYWYRQDPGQGLRLIYYSQIVNDFQKGDIAEGYSVSREKKESFPLTVTSAQKNPTAFYLCASSITWAGHRETQYFGPGTRLLVL.

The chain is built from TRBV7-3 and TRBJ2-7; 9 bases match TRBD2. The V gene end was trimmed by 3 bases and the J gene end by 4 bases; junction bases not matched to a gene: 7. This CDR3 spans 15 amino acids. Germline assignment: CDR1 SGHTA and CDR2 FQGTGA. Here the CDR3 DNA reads TGTGCCAGCAGCTTCGCTAGCGGGGTGCCATACGAGCAGTACTTC. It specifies CASSFASGVPYEQYF.

CDR3: CASSIGGAKNIQYF. CDR3 in DNA: TGTGCCAGTAGTATCGGGGGAGCCAAAAACATTCAGTACTTC. The chain couples TRBV19 to TRBJ2-4; a weak D match, TRBD2 (6 bases). The germline V gene encodes CDR1 LNHDA and CDR2 SQIVND (reference sequence). The germline V and J ends were trimmed by 3 bases and 0 bases, with 6 bases remaining between them. The CDR3 is made up of 14 amino acids.

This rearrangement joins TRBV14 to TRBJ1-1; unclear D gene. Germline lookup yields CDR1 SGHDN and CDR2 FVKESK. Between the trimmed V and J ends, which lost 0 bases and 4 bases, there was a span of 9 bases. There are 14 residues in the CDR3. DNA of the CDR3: TGTGCCAGCAGCCAAGAACTCCGGAGCACTGAAGCTTTCTTT. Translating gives CASSQELRSTEAFF.

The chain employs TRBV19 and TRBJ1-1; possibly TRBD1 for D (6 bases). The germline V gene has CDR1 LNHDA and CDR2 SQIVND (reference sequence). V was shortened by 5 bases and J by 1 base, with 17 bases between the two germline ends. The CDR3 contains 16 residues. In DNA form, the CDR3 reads TGTGCCAGTAGTGTCCTATCCTTACAGGGGAACACTGAAGCTTTCTTT. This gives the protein CASSVLSLQGNTEAFF.